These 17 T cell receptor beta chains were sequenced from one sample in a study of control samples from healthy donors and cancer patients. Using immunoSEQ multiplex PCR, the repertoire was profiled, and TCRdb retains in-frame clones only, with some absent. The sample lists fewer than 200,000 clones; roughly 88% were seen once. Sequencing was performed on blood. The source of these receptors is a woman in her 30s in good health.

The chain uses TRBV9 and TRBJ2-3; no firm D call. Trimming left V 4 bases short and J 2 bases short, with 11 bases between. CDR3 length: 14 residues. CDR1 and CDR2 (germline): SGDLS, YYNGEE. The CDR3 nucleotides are TGTGCCAGCAGCAAAAGGGAAACCACAGATACGCAGTATTTT. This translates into CASSKRETTDTQYF.

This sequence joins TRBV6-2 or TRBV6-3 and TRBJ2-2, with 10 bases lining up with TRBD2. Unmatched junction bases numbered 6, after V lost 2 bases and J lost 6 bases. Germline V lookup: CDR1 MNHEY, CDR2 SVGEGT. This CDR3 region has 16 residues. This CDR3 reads CASSYTLAGVAGELFF. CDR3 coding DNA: TGTGCCAGCAGTTACACGCTAGCGGGGGTGGCCGGGGAGCTGTTTTTT.

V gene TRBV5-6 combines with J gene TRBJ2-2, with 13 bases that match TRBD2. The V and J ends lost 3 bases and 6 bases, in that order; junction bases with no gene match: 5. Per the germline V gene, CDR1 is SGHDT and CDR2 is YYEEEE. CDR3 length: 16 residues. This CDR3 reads CASSSGTSGESGELFF. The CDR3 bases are TGTGCCAGCAGCTCCGGGACTAGCGGGGAGTCCGGGGAGCTGTTTTTT.

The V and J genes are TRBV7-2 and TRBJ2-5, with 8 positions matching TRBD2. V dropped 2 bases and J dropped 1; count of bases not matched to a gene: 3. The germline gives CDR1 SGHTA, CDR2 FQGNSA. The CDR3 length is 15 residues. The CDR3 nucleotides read TGTGCCAGCAGCTTACATAGCGGGGCCCAAGAGACCCAGTACTTC. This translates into CASSLHSGAQETQYF.

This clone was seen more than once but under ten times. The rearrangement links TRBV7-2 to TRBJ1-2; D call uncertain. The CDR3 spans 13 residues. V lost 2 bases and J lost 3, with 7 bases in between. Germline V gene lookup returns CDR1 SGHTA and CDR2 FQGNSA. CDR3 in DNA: TGTGCCAGCAGCTTAATCCTGGACTATGGCTACACCTTC. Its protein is CASSLILDYGYTF.

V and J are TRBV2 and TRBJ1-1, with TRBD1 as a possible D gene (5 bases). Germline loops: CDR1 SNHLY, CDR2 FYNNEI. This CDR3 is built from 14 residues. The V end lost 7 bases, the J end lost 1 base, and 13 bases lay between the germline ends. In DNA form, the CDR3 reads TGTGCCAGCAATGGACAAGGCGGGAACACTGAAGCTTTCTTT. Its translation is CASNGQGGNTEAFF.

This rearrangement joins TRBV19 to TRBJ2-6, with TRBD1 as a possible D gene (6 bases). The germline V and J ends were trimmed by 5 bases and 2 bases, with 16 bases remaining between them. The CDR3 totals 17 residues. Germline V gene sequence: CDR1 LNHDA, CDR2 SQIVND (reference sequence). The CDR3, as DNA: TGTGCCAGTAGTTTGGGCAGGGGAGCTGCTGGGGCCAACGTCCTGACTTTC. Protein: CASSLGRGAAGANVLTF.

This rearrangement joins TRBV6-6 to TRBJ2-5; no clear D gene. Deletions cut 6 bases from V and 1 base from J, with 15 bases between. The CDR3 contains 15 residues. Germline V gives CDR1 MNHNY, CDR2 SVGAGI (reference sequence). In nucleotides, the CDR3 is TGTGCCAGCAGATCCCCTCGGAAGGGCCAAGAGACCCAGTACTTC. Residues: CASRSPRKGQETQYF.

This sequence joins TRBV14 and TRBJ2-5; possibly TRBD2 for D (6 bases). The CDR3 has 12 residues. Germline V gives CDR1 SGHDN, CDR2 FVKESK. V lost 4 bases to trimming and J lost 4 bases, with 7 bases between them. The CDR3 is CASSRAGETQYF. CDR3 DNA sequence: TGTGCCAGCAGCCGAGCGGGAGAGACCCAGTACTTC.

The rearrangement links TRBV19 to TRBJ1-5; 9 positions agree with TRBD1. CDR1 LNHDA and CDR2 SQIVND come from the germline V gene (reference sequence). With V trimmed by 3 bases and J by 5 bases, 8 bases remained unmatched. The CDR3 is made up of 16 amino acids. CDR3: CASSIRGQGTDQPQHF. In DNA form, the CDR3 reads TGTGCCAGTAGTATTAGGGGACAGGGTACGGATCAGCCCCAGCATTTT. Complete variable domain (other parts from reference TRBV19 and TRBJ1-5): DGGITQSPKYLFRKEGQNVTLSCEQNLNHDAMYWYRQDPGQGLRLIYYSQIVNDFQKGDIAEGYSVSREKKESFPLTVTSAQKNPTAFYLCASSIRGQGTDQPQHFGDGTRLSIL.

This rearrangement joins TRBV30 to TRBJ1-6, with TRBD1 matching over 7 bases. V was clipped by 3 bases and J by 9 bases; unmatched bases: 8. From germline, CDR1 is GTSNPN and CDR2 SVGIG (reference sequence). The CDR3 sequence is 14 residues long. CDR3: CAWREGAGSSPLHF. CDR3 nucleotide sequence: TGTGCCTGGAGGGAGGGGGCCGGTAGTTCACCCCTCCACTTT.

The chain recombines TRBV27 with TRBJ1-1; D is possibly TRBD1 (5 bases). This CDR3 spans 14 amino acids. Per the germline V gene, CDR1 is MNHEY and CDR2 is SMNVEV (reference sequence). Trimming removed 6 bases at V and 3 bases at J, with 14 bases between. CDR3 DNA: TGTGCCAGCAGGGGAGGGAGGGGCTACACTGAAGCTTTCTTT. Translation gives CASRGGRGYTEAFF.

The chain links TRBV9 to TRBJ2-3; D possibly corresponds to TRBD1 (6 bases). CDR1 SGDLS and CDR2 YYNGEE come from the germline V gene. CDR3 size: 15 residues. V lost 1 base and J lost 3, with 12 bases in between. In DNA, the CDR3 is TGTGCCAGCAGCGTATTTGGGGGCTCAACAGATACGCAGTATTTT. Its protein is CASSVFGGSTDTQYF.

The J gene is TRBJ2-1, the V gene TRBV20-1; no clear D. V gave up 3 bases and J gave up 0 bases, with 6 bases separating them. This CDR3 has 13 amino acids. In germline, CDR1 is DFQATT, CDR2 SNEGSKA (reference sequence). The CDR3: CSASQSSYNEQFF. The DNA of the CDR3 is TGCAGTGCTAGTCAAAGCTCCTACAATGAGCAGTTCTTC.

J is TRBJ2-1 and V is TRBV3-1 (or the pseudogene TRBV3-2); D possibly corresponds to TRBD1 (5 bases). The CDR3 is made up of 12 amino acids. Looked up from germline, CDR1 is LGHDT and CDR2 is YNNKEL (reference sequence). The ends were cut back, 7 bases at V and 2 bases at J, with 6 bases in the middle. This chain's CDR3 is CASTGTYNEQFF. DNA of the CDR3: TGTGCCAGCACAGGGACCTACAATGAGCAGTTCTTC.

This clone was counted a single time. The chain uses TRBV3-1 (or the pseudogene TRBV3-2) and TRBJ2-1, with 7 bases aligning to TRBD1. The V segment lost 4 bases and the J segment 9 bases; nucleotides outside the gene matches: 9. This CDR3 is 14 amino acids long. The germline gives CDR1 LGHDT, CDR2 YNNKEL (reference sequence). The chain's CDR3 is CASSLIVQGSEQFF. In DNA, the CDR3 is TGTGCCAGCAGCCTGATAGTACAGGGGAGTGAGCAGTTCTTC.

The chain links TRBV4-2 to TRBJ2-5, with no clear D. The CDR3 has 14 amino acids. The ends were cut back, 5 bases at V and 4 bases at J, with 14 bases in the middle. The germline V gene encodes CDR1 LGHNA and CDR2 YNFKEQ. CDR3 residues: CASSKNRGAETQYF. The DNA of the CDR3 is TGTGCCAGCAGCAAGAACCGCGGAGCAGAGACCCAGTACTTC.